The clone carrying this TCR beta chain was observed once. This record comes from a study of blood T cell repertoires in COVID-19. Profiled with immunoSEQ multiplex PCR; TCRdb holds only in-frame clones, not every one. The data show over 200,000 clones, 90% seen once. Germline V gene sequence: CDR1 LGHNA, CDR2 YNFKEQ. CDR3 length: 14 amino acids. Trimming shortened V by 4 bases and J by 7 bases, and 14 bases separated the two germline ends. The V gene is TRBV4-2, the J gene TRBJ1-3, with D perhaps TRBD1 (5 bases). The sequence came from a man younger than 40 who had been exposed to COVID-19. Material: PBMCs or T cells enriched from blood (not recorded which). CDR3 sequence reads: CASSRTGVENTIYF. The CDR3, as DNA: TGTGCCAGCAGCCGCACAGGAGTGGAGAACACCATATATTTT.